Listed below are T cell receptor beta chains from one sample, sequenced in a study of T cells in Graves' hyperthyroidism and ophthalmopathy. TCRdb re-derived calls from the multiplex PCR reads in MiXCR, one entry per CDR3 protein. Here the sample spans a few hundred thousand distinct CDR3 sequences, roughly 13% being singletons. Specimen: blood. Source of these receptors: a woman between 18 and 29 years old with Graves' hyperthyroidism. Both conserved end residues are part of each CDR3. Each record gives: CDR3 DNA, CDR3 protein, clone size, D gene, V gene, J gene. A D gene is named only where the DNA matches it firmly. Part of the rows lack a size; the others show once, few, many or a class for expanded clones.

TGTGCCAGCACCGCTCCCTTGACTCGGTGGGGCTACACCTTC	CASTAPLTRWGYTF	.	.	TRBV6-1	TRBJ1-2
TGTGCCAGCAGTTTAGCTCCGGCGGGAGGGCCCGGTGAGCAGTTCTTC	CASSLAPAGGPGEQFF	many	TRBD2	TRBV12-3/TRBV12-4	TRBJ2-1
TGTGCCAGCAGTTACTCGAGAGGAATGGGCAAACTGTTTTTT	CASSYSRGMGKLFF	many	.	TRBV6-2/TRBV6-3	TRBJ1-4
TGTGCCAGCAGCCAGGGGCGGCCGGGGGGTAGCACAGATACGCAGTATTTT	CASSQGRPGGSTDTQYF	few	TRBD2	TRBV4-2	TRBJ2-3
TGTGCCAGCAGCCCGAGCCGGGGGCGGGTTGAGCAGTTCTTC	CASSPSRGRVEQFF	many	.	TRBV7-2	TRBJ2-1
TGTGCCAGCAGCTCGTTTGCAACTAATGAAAAACTGTTTTTT	CASSSFATNEKLFF	many	.	TRBV7-9	TRBJ1-4
TGTGCCAGCAGTTACTCGACTGGAGGCAGGGGCCGCTTGAACACTGAAGCTTTCTTT	CASSYSTGGRGRLNTEAFF	many	.	TRBV6-2/TRBV6-3	TRBJ1-1
TGCGCCAGCAGCCCGGGGACAGGGGCCACTGAAGCTTTCTTT	CASSPGTGATEAFF	many	TRBD1	TRBV4-3	TRBJ1-1
TGTGCCAGCAGCTTTGCCGGATCCTACAATGAGCAGTTCTTC	CASSFAGSYNEQFF	many	.	TRBV7-3	TRBJ2-1
TGTGCCAGCAGTGACCTTAATGAGCAGTTCTTC	CASSDLNEQFF	many	.	TRBV6-2/TRBV6-3	TRBJ2-1
TGTGCCAGCAGTTTAGGGCTAGCGGACCAGGAGTACGAGCAGTACTTC	CASSLGLADQEYEQYF	many	TRBD2	TRBV28	TRBJ2-7
TGTGCCAGCAGTTTAGGGACGTGGGACATTCAGTACTTC	CASSLGTWDIQYF	.	.	TRBV27	TRBJ2-4